This paragraph covers one TCR beta chain sequence. The antigen is not known. These data belong to a study of cytomegalovirus exposure and HLA in healthy donors. J was trimmed by 3 bases and V by 2 bases; bases with no gene match: 0. The germline gives CDR1 WSHSY, CDR2 SAAADI. This CDR3 contains 13 residues. With 60 Vbeta and 13 Jbeta primers, the PCR was carried out. Original methodology: Tens of millions of unique TCR beta chains, 10 million to 14 million shared, were counted in a later analysis. Clones were read by immunoSEQ multiplex PCR, and TCRdb kept only the in-frame ones, dropping some. V, J and clone size were drawn from that table, and D and trimming were deduced from the DNA. The table includes 60,000 to 70,000 clones, roughly 77% detected once. Study-wide results and limits: Common viral pathogens seemed, in a later analysis, to connect with several of the most significant clusters. Most TCRs appeared rarely, but some public TCRs recurred in many donors.

This sequence joins TRBV10-2 and TRBJ2-7; 8 nucleotides line up with TRBD1. This clonotype was obtained from a woman aged 30 to 39 in good health and CMV-seronegative. Sequencing input: PBMCs. The CDR3 spells CASSETGGYEQYF. The CDR3 coding sequence is TGCGCCAGCAGTGAGACAGGGGGCTACGAGCAGTACTTC.